The clone carrying this TCR beta chain was seen repeatedly, ten times or more. Its specificity is unknown. The data were obtained in a study of metastatic and nonmetastatic thyroid tumors. In the study overall: Comparative analysis of repertoires was undertaken across blood and tumor or nodule tissue obtained from malignant and benign thyroid patients.

Study findings and constraints: In blood and tumor, TCR beta diversity was reportedly significantly higher in malignant thyroid tumors than in benign nodules.

In the original processing: Clinicopathological groups differed in CDR3, with these differences serving to build a distant-metastasis classifier for papillary thyroid cancer. TCRdb re-analyzed the PCR reads using MiXCR. The authors' filters were not applied to this entry. The table shows 21,000 or so clones, with 9.5% to 13% occurring only once. With 4 bases removed from V and 2 bases from J, the gap between germline ends came to 21 bases. Germline values: CDR1 LNHDA, CDR2 SQIVND (reference sequence). This CDR3 has 19 amino acids. All patients reached thyroid surgery having received no treatment beforehand.

The sample comprised blood. The V call is TRBV19, the J call TRBJ2-6; D could derive from TRBD1 or TRBD2 (6 bases each). The clonotype originates from a female donor with papillary thyroid cancer or a benign thyroid nodule (not recorded which). Some clones in this sample may be carry-over from other donors' samples. The chain's CDR3 is CASSRGGGGLTAGANVLTF. CDR3 sequence (DNA): TGTGCCAGTAGTAGAGGTGGTGGGGGGCTAACAGCTGGGGCCAACGTCCTGACTTTC.